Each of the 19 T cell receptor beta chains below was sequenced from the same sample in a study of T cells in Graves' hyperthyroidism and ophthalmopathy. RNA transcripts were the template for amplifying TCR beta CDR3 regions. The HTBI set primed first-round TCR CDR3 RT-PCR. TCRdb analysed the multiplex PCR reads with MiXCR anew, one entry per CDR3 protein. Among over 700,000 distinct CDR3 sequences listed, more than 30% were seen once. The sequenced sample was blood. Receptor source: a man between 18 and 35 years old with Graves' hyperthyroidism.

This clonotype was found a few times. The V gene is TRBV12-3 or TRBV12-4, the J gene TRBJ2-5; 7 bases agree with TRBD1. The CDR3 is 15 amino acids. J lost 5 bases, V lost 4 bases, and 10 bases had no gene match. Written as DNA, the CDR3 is TGTGCCAGCAGTTCCCAACAGGGGCTGGGGGAGACCCAGTACTTC. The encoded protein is CASSSQQGLGETQYF.

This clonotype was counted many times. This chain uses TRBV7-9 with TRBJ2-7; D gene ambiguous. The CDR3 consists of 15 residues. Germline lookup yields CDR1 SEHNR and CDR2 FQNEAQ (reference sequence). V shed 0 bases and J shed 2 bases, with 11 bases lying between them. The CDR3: CASSLAPVGPYEQYF. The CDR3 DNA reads TGTGCCAGCAGCTTAGCGCCGGTCGGCCCCTACGAGCAGTACTTC.

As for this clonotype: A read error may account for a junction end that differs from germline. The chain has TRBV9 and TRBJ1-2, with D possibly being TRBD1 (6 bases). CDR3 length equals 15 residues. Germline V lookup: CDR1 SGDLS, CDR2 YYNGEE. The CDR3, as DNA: TGTGCCAGCAGCGCGGGGGGGCAGACTAACTATGGCAACACCTTC. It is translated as CASSAGGQTNYGNTF.

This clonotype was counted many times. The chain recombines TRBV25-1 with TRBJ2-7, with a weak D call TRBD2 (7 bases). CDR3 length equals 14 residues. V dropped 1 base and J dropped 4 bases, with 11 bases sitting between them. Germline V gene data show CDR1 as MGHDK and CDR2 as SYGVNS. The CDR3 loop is CASSEWGGGYEQYF. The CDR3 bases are TGTGCCAGCAGTGAATGGGGGGGCGGTTACGAGCAGTACTTC.

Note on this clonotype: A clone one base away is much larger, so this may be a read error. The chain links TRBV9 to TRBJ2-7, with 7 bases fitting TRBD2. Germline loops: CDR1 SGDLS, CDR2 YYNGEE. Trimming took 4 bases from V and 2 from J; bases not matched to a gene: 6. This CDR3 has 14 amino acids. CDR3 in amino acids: CASSLERDAYEQYF. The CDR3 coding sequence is TGTGCCAGCAGCCTCGAGCGGGATGCCTACGAGCAGTACTTC.

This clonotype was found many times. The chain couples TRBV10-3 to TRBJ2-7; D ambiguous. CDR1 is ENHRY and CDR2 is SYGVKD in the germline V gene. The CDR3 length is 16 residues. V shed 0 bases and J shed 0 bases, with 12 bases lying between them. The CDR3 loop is CAISESGGRSSYEQYF. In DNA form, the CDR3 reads TGTGCCATCAGTGAGTCGGGCGGTAGGTCCTCCTACGAGCAGTACTTC.

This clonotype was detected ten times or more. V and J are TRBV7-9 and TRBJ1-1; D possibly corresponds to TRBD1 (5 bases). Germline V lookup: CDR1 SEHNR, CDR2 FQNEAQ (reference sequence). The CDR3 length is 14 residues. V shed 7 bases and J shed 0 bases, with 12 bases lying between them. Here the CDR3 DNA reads TGTGCCAGCACCCGAGGGGAGATGAACACTGAAGCTTTCTTT. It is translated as CASTRGEMNTEAFF.

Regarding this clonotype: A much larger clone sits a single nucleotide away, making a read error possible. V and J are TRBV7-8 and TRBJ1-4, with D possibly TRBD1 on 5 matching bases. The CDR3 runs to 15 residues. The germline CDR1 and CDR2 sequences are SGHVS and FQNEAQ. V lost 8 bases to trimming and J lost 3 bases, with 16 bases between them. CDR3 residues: CASGSNAGPNEKLFF. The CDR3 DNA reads TGTGCCAGCGGCTCGAACGCAGGGCCTAATGAAAAACTGTTTTTT.

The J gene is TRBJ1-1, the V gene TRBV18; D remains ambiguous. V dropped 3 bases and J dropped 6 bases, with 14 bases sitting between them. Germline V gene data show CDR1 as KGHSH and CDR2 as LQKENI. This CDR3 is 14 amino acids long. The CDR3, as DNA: TGTGCCAGCTCACCCCCTGGCGATCTGGCTGAAGCTTTCTTT. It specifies CASSPPGDLAEAFF.

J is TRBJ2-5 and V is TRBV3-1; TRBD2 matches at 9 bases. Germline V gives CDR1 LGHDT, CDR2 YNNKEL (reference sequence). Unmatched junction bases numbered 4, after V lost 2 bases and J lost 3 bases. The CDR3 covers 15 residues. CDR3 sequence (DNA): TGTGCCAGCAGCCAATGGCTAGCGGGGAAAGAGACCCAGTACTTC. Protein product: CASSQWLAGKETQYF.

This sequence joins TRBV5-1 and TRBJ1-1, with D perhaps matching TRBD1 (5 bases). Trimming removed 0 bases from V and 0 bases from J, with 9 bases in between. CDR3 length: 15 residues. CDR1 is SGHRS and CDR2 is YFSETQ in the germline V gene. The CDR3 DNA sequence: TGCGCCAGCAGCTTGGATGACAGCATGAACACTGAAGCTTTCTTT. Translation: CASSLDDSMNTEAFF.

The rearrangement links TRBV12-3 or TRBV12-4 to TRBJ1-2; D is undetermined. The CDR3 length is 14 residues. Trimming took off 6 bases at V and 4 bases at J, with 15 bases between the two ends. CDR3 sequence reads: CASSRNLDLYGYTF. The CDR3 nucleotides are TGTGCCAGCAGCAGAAACTTAGACCTCTATGGCTACACCTTC.

The CDR3 protein is CASTLGTGGHYGYTF. The DNA for the CDR3 is TGTGCCAGCACCCTAGGGACAGGGGGGCACTATGGCTACACCTTC. The chain uses TRBV12-3 or TRBV12-4 and TRBJ1-2, with TRBD1 matching over 11 bases. This CDR3 spans 15 amino acids. The J segment lost 3 bases and the V segment lost 7 bases, leaving 7 bases of the junction unmatched.

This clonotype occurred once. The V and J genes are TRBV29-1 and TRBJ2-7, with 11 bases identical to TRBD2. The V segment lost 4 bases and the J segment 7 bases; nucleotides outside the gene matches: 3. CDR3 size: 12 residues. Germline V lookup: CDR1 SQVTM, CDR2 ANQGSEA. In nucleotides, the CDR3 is TGCAGCGTTGGAATAGCGGGGGGGGAGCAGTACTTC. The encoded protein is CSVGIAGGEQYF.

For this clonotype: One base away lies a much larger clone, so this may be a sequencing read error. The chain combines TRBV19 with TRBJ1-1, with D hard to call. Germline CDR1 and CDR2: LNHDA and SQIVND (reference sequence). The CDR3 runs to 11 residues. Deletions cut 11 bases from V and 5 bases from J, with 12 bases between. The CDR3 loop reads CAGRRVTEAFF. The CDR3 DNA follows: TGTGCCGGCCGAAGGGTGACTGAAGCTTTCTTT.

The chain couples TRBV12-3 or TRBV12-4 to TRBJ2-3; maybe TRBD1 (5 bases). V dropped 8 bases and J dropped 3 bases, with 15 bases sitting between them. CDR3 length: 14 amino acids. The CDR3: CASSQGTSTDTQYF. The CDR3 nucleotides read TGTGCCAGCTCCCAGGGCACCTCGACAGATACGCAGTATTTT.

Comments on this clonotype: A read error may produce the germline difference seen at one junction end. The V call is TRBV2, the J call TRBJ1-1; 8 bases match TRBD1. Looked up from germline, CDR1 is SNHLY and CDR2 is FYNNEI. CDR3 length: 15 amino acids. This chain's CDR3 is CASSFRTGRIIEAFF. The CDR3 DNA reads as TGCGCCAGCAGCTTTAGGACAGGGCGAATAATTGAAGCTTTCTTT. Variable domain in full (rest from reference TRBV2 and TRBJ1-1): EPEVTQTPSHQVTQMGQEVILRCVPISNHLYFYWYRQILGQKVEFLVSFYNNEISEKSEIFDDQFSVERPDGSNFTLKIRSTKLEDSAMYFCASSFRTGRIIEAFFGQGTRLTVV.

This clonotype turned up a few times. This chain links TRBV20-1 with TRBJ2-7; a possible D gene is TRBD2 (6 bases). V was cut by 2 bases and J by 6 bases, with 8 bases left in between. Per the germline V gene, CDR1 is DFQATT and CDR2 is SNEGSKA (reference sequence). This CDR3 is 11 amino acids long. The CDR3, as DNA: TGCAGTGCTAGATTGACTAGCGAGCAGTACTTC. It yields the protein CSARLTSEQYF.

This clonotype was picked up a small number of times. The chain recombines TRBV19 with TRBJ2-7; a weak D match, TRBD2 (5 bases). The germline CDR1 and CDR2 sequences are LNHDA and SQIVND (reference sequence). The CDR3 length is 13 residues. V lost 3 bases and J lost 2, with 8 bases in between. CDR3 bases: TGTGCCAGTAGTATGGGGAGCCCCTACGAGCAGTACTTC. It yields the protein CASSMGSPYEQYF.